This T cell receptor beta chain stems from a study of T cells expressing NK-cell markers. Germline lookup yields CDR1 SGHRS and CDR2 YFSETQ. There are 14 residues in the CDR3. TCRdb re-called the 5' RACE reads; one entry per CDR3 protein, DNA not given. This repertoire includes 300,000 to 500,000 distinct CDR3 sequences. The V call is TRBV5-1, the J call TRBJ2-2; TCRdb selects TRBD1, and the lack of DNA leaves this call unchecked. The TCR sequence derives from a woman between 50 and 59 years old in good health. Sequencing used blood T cells: a sorted CD56 or NKG2C T cell subset, CD4+ or CD8+ T cells, or bulk PBMC T cells (not recorded which). The CDR3 loop is CASSQTQGAGELFF.